A selection of T cell receptor beta chains follows, all from one sample in a study of human T cells and chemical hapten exposure. One entry per CDR3 protein results from TCRdb running MiXCR on the RACE reads. The data contain some 44,000 distinct CDR3 sequences, 8.9% of them singletons. The sequencing used whole blood, collected in connection with sensitization to the hapten diphenylcyclopropenone (DPC). These TCRs come from a middle-aged woman with alopecia areata. Some clones in this sample may be carry-over from other donors' samples. Both conserved end residues are part of each CDR3. Fields, in order: CDR3 protein, CDR3 DNA, D gene, J gene, clone size, V gene. A D gene is named only where the DNA matches it firmly. The size of a clone is reported for some rows only, either as once, few or many, or as a class for expanded clones.

CDR3: CASSPQESGANVLTF
DNA: TGTGCCAGCAGCCCCCAGGAGTCTGGGGCCAACGTCCTGACTTTC
D: NA
J: TRBJ2-6
size: many
V: TRBV5-4

CDR3: CASTETGTDRRYGYTF
DNA: TGTGCCAGCACCGAAACGGGAACCGACCGAAGGTATGGCTACACCTTC
D: NA
J: TRBJ1-2
size: many
V: TRBV7-9

CDR3: CASSNGGAVHEQFF
DNA: TGTGCCAGCAGTAATGGGGGGGCCGTCCATGAGCAGTTCTTC
D: NA
J: TRBJ2-1
size: NA
V: TRBV12-3/TRBV12-4

CDR3: CASSQVSTTGSGNTIYF
DNA: TGTGCCAGCAGCCAAGTCTCCACCACAGGGTCTGGAAACACCATATATTTT
D: NA
J: TRBJ1-3
size: many
V: TRBV3-1

CDR3: CASSQEPAEFEQFF
DNA: TGCGCCAGCAGCCAAGAACCCGCAGAGTTCGAGCAGTTCTTC
D: NA
J: TRBJ2-1
size: medium-sized
V: TRBV4-1

CDR3: CASSSSGLARASYEQYF
DNA: TGTGCCAGCAGTTCCAGCGGCTTAGCCAGGGCATCCTACGAGCAGTACTTC
D: NA
J: TRBJ2-7
size: many
V: TRBV28

CDR3: CASSLSSGGTQETQYF
DNA: TGTGCCAGCAGCTTATCTAGCGGGGGGACACAAGAGACCCAGTACTTC
D: TRBD2
J: TRBJ2-5
size: NA
V: TRBV7-3

CDR3: CASSLAPGEDSPLHF
DNA: TGCGCCAGCAGCTTGGCCCCAGGGGAAGATTCACCCCTCCACTTT
D: NA
J: TRBJ1-6
size: few
V: TRBV5-1

CDR3: CASSRRGRFIENIQYF
DNA: TGTGCCAGCAGTCGCCGGGGGCGATTCATCGAAAACATTCAGTACTTC
D: NA
J: TRBJ2-4
size: NA
V: TRBV28

CDR3: CASSLRGGKNIQYF
DNA: TGTGCCAGCAGCTTAAGGGGCGGCAAAAACATTCAGTACTTC
D: NA
J: TRBJ2-4
size: many
V: TRBV5-4